Listed here is a single T cell receptor beta chain. This record comes from a study of blood T cell repertoires in COVID-19. CDR1 is SGHKS, CDR2 YYEKEE, per germline (reference sequence). Trimming removed 1 base from V and 5 bases from J; junction bases left unmatched: 9. The CDR3 spans 16 residues. Assay: immunoSEQ multiplex PCR; the TCRdb copy retains only in-frame clones and omits some. The table lists roughly 240,000 clones, approximately 82% of them singletons, with 4.6% in the top ten. The sequencing input was peripheral blood. The receptor comes from a man between 60 and 75 years old who had recovered from COVID-19. This chain uses TRBV5-5 with TRBJ2-1; TRBD1 aligns across 7 bases. As DNA, the CDR3 is TGTGCCAGCAGCTTGACGACAGGGCCCCTTAACAATGAGCAGTTCTTC. It is translated as CASSLTTGPLNNEQFF.